A single sample gave rise to the 9 T cell receptor beta chains below, sequenced in a study of shared clonotypes between healthy human individuals. Libraries were prepared by immunoSEQ multiplex PCR; TCRdb keeps only in-frame clonotypes and omits some of them. The data hold about 600,000 clones, with around 78% observed a single time. What was sequenced was PBMCs. The receptor source for this set is a middle-aged woman in good health. Some clones in this sample may be carry-over from other donors' samples.

The CDR3: CASSVPRGDRADTQYF. The CDR3 DNA reads TGTGCCAGCAGTGTCCCCCGGGGAGATAGGGCAGATACGCAGTATTTT. The V gene is TRBV2, the J gene TRBJ2-3; D possibly corresponds to TRBD2 (5 bases). With 4 bases removed from V and 4 bases from J, the gap between germline ends came to 18 bases. Germline V CDR1 and CDR2: SNHLY, FYNNEI. The CDR3 consists of 16 residues.

This chain uses TRBV19 with TRBJ2-1; 8 bases are a match to TRBD1. Looked up from germline, CDR1 is LNHDA and CDR2 is SQIVND (reference sequence). Trimming at V came to 8 bases and at J to 4 bases, leaving 7 bases not matched to a gene. The CDR3 totals 14 residues. CDR3 DNA sequence: TGTGCCAGTCAACAGGACAGGGAATACAATGAGCAGTTCTTC. It yields the protein CASQQDREYNEQFF.

The rearrangement joins TRBV11-2 to TRBJ2-5; D might be TRBD2 (6 bases). Looked up from germline, CDR1 is SGHAT and CDR2 is FQNNGV. This CDR3 has 15 residues. V lost 2 bases and J lost 4, with 14 bases in between. This CDR3 reads CASSLLGLVSETQYF. In nucleotides, the CDR3 is TGTGCCAGCAGCTTATTGGGACTTGTTTCAGAGACCCAGTACTTC.

The chain is built from TRBV5-1 and TRBJ1-1, with no clear D. Germline-derived CDR1 and CDR2 are SGHRS and YFSETQ. The CDR3 has 12 residues. The ends were cut back, 5 bases at V and 2 bases at J, with 7 bases in the middle. CDR3 amino acids: CASREINTEAFF. The CDR3 bases are TGCGCCAGCAGGGAAATTAACACTGAAGCTTTCTTT.

The rearrangement links TRBV5-1 to TRBJ2-7; 10 positions match TRBD2. Germline loops: CDR1 SGHRS, CDR2 YFSETQ. J lost 0 bases, V lost 1 base, and 1 base had no gene match. This CDR3 is built from 15 residues. The chain's CDR3 is CASSLTSGVSYEQYF. The CDR3 bases are TGCGCCAGCAGCTTGACTAGCGGGGTCTCCTACGAGCAGTACTTC.

The chain couples TRBV7-2 to TRBJ2-1; no firm D call. Germline CDR1 and CDR2: SGHTA and FQGNSA. The CDR3 loop spans 13 amino acids. Trimming took 1 base from V and 13 from J, leaving 14 bases between them. CDR3 in DNA: TGTGCCAGCAGCTTAGAACCAACCCCGCCCCAGTTCTTC. It yields the protein CASSLEPTPPQFF.

The count of this clone is one. The chain couples TRBV19 to TRBJ2-1; TRBD2 is a possible D gene (6 bases). The CDR3 runs to 11 residues. Germline CDR1 LNHDA, CDR2 SQIVND (reference sequence). CDR3 sequence (DNA): TGTGCGGCGGGATTATACAATGAGCAGTTCTTC. Translated, it gives CAAGLYNEQFF.

The J gene is TRBJ2-7, the V gene TRBV10-2; a weak D match, TRBD1 (5 bases). V was clipped by 8 bases and J by 1 base, with 9 bases between them. CDR1 and CDR2 (germline): WSHSY, SAAADI. The CDR3 is made up of 12 amino acids. CDR3 residues: CASRQLSYEQYF. CDR3 nucleotides: TGCGCCAGCCGACAGTTATCCTACGAGCAGTACTTC.

This clone occurred a few times. The rearrangement links TRBV27 to TRBJ2-6, with D possibly matching TRBD1 (5 bases). V was shortened by 5 bases and J by 0 bases, with 14 bases between the two germline ends. The CDR3 is 17 residues long. CDR1 and CDR2 (germline): MNHEY, SMNVEV (reference sequence). The CDR3 is CASSKDRASSGANVLTF. In DNA, the CDR3 is TGTGCCAGCAGTAAAGACAGAGCCAGCTCTGGGGCCAACGTCCTGACTTTC.